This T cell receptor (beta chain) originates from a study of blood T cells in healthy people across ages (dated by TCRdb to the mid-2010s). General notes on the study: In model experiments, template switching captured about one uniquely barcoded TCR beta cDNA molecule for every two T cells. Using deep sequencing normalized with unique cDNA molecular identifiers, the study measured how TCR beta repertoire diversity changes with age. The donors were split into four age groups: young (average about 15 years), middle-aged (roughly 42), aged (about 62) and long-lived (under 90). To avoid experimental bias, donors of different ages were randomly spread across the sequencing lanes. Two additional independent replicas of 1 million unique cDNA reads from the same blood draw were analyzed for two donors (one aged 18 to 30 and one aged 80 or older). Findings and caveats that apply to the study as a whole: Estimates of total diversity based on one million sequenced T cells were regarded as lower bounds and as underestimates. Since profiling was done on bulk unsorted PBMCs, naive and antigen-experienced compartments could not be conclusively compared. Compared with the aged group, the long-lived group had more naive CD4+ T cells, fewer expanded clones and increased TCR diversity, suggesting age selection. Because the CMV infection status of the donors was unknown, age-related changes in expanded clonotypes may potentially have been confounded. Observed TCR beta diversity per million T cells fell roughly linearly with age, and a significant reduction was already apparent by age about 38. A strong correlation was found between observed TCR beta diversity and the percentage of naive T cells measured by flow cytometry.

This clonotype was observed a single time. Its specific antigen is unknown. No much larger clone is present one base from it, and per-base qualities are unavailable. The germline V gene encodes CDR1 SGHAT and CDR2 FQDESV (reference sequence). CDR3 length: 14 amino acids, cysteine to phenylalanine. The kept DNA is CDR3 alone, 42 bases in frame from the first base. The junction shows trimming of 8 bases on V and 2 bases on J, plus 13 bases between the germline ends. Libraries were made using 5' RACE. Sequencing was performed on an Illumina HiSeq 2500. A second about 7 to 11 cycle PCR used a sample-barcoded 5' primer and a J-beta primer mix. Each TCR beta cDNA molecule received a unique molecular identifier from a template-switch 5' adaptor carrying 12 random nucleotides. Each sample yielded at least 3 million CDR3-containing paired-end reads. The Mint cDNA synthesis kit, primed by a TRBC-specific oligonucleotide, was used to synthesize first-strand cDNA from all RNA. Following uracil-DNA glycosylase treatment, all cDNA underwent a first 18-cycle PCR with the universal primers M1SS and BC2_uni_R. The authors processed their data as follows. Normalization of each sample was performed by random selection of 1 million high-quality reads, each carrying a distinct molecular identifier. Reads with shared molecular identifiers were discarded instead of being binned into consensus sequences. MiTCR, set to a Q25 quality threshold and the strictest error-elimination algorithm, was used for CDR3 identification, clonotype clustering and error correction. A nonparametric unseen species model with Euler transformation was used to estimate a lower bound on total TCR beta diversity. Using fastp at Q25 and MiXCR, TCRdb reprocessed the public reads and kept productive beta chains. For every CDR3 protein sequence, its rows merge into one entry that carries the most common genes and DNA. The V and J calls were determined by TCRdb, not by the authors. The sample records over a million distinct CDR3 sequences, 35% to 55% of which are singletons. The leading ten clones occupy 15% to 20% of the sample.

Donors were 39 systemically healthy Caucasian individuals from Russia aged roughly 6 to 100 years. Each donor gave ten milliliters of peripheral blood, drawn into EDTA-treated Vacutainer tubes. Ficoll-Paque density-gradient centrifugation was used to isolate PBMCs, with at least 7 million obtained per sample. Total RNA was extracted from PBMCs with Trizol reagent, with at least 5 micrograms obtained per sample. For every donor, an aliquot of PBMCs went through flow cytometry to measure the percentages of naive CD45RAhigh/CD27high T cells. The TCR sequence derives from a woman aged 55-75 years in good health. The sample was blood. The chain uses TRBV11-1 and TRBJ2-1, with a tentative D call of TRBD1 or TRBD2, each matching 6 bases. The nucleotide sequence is TGTGCCAGCCAAGTGGGGGGCGCCTACAATGAGCAGTTCTTC. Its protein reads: CASQVGGAYNEQFF.